The clone carrying this T cell receptor (beta chain) came up once. As yet, its antigen is unknown. The authors ran a second PCR of 7 to 11 cycles using a sample-barcoded 5' primer and a J-beta primer mix. Every cDNA was tagged by a template-switch adaptor with 12 random nucleotides. TCRdb re-analysed the 5' RACE reads in MiXCR, keeping a single row per CDR3 protein. The table lists roughly 1.5 million distinct CDR3 sequences, 35% to 45% of them singletons, with about 3.8% in the top ten. This specimen belongs to a study of blood T cells in healthy people across ages. Study outcomes and limitations: Measured against age, TCR beta diversity per million T cells decreased in a roughly linear manner.

The CDR3 is 13 residues long. CDR1 and CDR2 from the germline V gene are SGHNT and YYREEE (reference sequence). With 4 bases removed from V and 9 bases from J, the gap between germline ends came to 14 bases. The J gene is TRBJ2-1, the V gene TRBV5-4, with TRBD2 as a possible D gene (5 bases). The receptor was isolated from a woman aged 18-29 years in good health. The sequenced sample was blood. CDR3 bases: TGTGCCAGCAGCCTACTAGGCGGTGGTGAGCAGTTCTTC. Translation gives CASSLLGGGEQFF. Based on the CDR3 plus reference TRBV5-4 and TRBJ2-1, the full variable domain is ETGVTQSPTHLIKTRGQQVTLRCSSQSGHNTVSWYQQALGQGPQFIFQYYREEENGRGNFPPRFSGLQFPNYSSELNVNALELDDSALYLCASSLLGGGEQFFGPGTRLTVL.